This TCR beta chain is drawn from a study of blood T cell repertoires in COVID-19. Study summary: Acute and convalescent COVID-19 specimens originated in the United States, Italy and Spain. Sample material is recorded as cDNA or gDNA derived from T cells, B-cell-depleted T cells, or PBMCs.

Germline V gene data show CDR1 as SGHRS and CDR2 as YFSETQ. The CDR3 is 16 residues long. Trimming cost V 1 base and J 0 bases; bases outside gene matches: 6. The authors' processing: Amplification with reference gene primers provided the estimates of nucleated cell counts. Method: immunoSEQ multiplex PCR; TCRdb's copy keeps in-frame clones and lacks some. V, J and clone size were drawn from that table, and D and trimming were deduced from the DNA. The repertoire consists of some 220,000 clones, with 84% occurring once and the leading ten covering less than 20%. This chain links TRBV5-1 with TRBJ2-7; 8 bases line up with TRBD2. The receptor was isolated from a woman older than 75 with active or convalescent COVID-19. Sequencing was done on a sample of peripheral blood. The CDR3 spells CASSLRGLEISYEQYF. The CDR3 DNA is TGCGCCAGCAGCTTGAGGGGACTAGAGATCTCCTACGAGCAGTACTTC.